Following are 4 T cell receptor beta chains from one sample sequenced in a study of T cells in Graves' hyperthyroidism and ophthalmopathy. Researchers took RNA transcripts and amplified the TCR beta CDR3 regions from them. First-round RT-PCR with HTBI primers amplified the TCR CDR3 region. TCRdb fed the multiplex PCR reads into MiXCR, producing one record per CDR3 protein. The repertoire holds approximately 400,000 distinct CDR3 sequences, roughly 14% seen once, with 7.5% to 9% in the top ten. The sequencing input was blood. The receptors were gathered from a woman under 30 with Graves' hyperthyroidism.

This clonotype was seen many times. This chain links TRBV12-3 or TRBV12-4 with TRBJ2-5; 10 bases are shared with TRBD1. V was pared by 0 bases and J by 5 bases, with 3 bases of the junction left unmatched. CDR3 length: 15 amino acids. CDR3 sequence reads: CASSLAGTGAETQYF. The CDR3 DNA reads TGTGCCAGCAGTTTAGCCGGGACAGGGGCGGAGACCCAGTACTTC.

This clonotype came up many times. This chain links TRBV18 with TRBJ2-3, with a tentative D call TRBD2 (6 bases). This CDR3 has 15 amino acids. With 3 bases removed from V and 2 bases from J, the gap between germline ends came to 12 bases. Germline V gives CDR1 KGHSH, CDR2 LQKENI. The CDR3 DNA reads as TGTGCCAGCTCACCCCCGGGGGACCACACAGATACGCAGTATTTT. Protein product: CASSPPGDHTDTQYF.

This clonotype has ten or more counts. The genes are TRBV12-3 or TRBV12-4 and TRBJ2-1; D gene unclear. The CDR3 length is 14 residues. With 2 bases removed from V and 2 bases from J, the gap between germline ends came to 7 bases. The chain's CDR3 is CASSLSSAYNEQFF. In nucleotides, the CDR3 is TGTGCCAGCAGTTTATCCAGCGCCTACAATGAGCAGTTCTTC.

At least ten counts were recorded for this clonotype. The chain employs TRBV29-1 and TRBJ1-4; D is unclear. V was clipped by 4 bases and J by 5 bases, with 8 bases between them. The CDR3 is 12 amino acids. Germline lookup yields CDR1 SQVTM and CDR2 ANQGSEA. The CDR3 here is CSVGKGNEKLFF. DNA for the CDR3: TGCAGCGTTGGTAAAGGGAATGAAAAACTGTTTTTT.